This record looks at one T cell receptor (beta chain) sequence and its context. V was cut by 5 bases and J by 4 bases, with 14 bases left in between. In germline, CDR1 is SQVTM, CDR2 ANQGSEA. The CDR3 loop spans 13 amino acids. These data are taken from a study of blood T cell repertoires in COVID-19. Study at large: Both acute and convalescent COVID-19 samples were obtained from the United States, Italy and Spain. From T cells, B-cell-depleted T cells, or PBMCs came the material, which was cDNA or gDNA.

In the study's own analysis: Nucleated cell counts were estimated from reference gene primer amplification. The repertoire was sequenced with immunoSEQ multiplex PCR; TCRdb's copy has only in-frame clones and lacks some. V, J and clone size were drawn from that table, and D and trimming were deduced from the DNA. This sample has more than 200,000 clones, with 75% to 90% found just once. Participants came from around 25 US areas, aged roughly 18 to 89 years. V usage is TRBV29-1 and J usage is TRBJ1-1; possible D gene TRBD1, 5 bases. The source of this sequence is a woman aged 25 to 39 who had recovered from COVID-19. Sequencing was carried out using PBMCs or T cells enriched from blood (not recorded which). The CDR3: CSVNRGLTTEAFF. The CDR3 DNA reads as TGCAGCGTTAATAGGGGATTGACCACTGAAGCTTTCTTT. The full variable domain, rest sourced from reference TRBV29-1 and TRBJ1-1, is SAVISQKPSRDICQRGTSLTIQCQVDSQVTMMFWYRQQPGQSLTLIATANQGSEATYESGFVIDKFPISRPNLTFSTLTVSNMSPEDSSIYLCSVNRGLTTEAFFGQGTRLTVV.